Listed here is a single T cell receptor (beta chain). The sample belongs to a study of blood T cell repertoires in COVID-19. Study-wide context: The United States, Italy and Spain provided the acute and convalescent COVID-19 samples. Sources were T cells, B-cell-depleted T cells, or PBMCs; the material itself was cDNA or gDNA.

Original processing methods: Amplification of reference gene primers provided the estimated nucleated cell counts. Assay used: immunoSEQ multiplex PCR; TCRdb lists only in-frame clones, some missing. The DNA gave D and trimming, while V, J and clone size come from that table. This sample carries fewer than 80,000 clones, around nine tenths of them seen once, and the ten largest clones take 8% to 9.5%. The TCR was taken from a man under 40 with acute or convalescent COVID-19. The sequencing sample was made of peripheral blood.

CDR3 sequence reads: CATSRVSGRFSETQYF. The CDR3 DNA is TGTGCCACCAGCAGAGTTAGCGGGAGGTTCTCAGAGACCCAGTACTTC. The rearrangement uses TRBV15 and TRBJ2-5; the match to TRBD2 covers 10 bases. This CDR3 comprises 16 residues. Looked up from germline, CDR1 is LNHNV and CDR2 is YYDKDF (reference sequence). Losses at the gene ends were 1 base for V and 4 bases for J; bases not matched to a gene: 6.